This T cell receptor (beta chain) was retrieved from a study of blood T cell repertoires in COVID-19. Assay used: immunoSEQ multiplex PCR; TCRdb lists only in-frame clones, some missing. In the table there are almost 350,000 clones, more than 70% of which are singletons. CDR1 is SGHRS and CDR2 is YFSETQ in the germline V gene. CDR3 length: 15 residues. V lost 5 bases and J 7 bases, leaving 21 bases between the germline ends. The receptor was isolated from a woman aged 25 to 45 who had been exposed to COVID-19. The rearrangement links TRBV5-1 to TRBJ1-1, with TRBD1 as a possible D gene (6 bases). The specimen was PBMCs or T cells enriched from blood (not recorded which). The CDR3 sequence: CASSSGQSDHLEAFF. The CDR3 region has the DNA TGCGCCAGCAGTTCCGGACAGAGCGACCACCTTGAAGCTTTCTTT.